This T cell receptor beta chain was obtained from a study of T cell repertoires in cytomegalovirus infection. At the level of the study: Both a matching HLA type and CMV infection were indicated by public TCR beta signatures.

Overall study findings and caveats: Identification of carriers of CMV plus the relevant HLA was performed using cumulative public TCR beta family frequency. Clonotype analysis showed dominance of the ex vivo response by HLA-C-restricted CMV-specific TCR beta clonotypes.

Deletions cut 4 bases from V and 5 bases from J, with 14 bases between. The germline V gene has CDR1 SGHAT and CDR2 FQDESV (reference sequence). The CDR3 runs 14 residues. This clonotype was picked up many times. What it recognizes is unknown. TCRdb redid the calling of the reads with MiXCR, one entry per CDR3 protein. The sample shows approximately 500,000 distinct CDR3 sequences, about 11% of them seen only once. The chain is built from TRBV11-1 and TRBJ1-2, with a weak D call TRBD1 (5 bases). This TCR derives from a human donor in good health (CMV status not recorded). Some clones in this sample may be carry-over from other donors' samples. The sequenced material came from PBMCs. In DNA, the CDR3 is TGTGCCAGCAGCTCGAACGCAGGGAGGTATGGCTACACCTTC. Translated: CASSSNAGRYGYTF.